This T cell receptor (beta chain) is drawn from a study of blood T cell repertoires in COVID-19. As for the study in general: Sites across the United States, Italy and Spain contributed samples from acute and convalescent COVID-19. The analysed material was cDNA or gDNA that came from T cells, B-cell-depleted T cells, or PBMCs.

Authors' data handling: Reference gene primers were amplified, and this amplification served to estimate nucleated cell counts. Using immunoSEQ multiplex PCR, the repertoire was profiled, and TCRdb retains in-frame clones only, with some absent. Clone size and the V and J calls come from that table; the DNA yielded D and trimming. The sample has 35,000 to 55,000 clones, about nine tenths seen once; the top ten hold approximately 5%. The V segment lost 8 bases and the J segment 1 base; nucleotides outside the gene matches: 26. This CDR3 is 23 amino acids long. Per the germline V gene, CDR1 is SNHLY and CDR2 is FYNNEI.

The TCR sequence derives from a human donor in a cohort sampled during active COVID-19. This chain connects TRBV2 to TRBJ2-1; 13 bases are shared with TRBD2. Specimen: peripheral blood. The CDR3 nucleotides read TGTGCCAGCGGGGTTTCCGGGACAAGAACTAGCGGGAGGGCCCAAGGGTCCTACAATGAGCAGTTCTTC. It is translated as CASGVSGTRTSGRAQGSYNEQFF.